The 23 T cell receptor beta chains listed next were all sequenced from one sample in a study of blood T cell repertoires in COVID-19. Assay used: immunoSEQ multiplex PCR; TCRdb lists only in-frame clones, some missing. Here the sample spans some 87,000 clones, 87% being singletons. The sample was peripheral blood. The receptors shown here come from a human donor in a cohort sampled during active COVID-19.

This clone was detected a few times. The rearrangement links TRBV19 to TRBJ1-1; no clear D. The V and J ends lost 9 bases and 5 bases respectively, with 19 bases between them. CDR1 and CDR2 (germline): LNHDA, SQIVND (reference sequence). CDR3 length: 14 residues. The CDR3 here is CASRPRSSGTEAFF. The DNA of the CDR3 is TGTGCCAGCCGACCCCGATCCTCGGGGACTGAAGCTTTCTTT.

The chain joins TRBV27 to TRBJ1-5, with 9 bases aligning to TRBD1. The CDR3 consists of 14 residues. Germline loops: CDR1 MNHEY, CDR2 SMNVEV (reference sequence). J gave up 4 bases and V 6 bases, and 4 bases lay outside the gene matches. The CDR3 spells CASRDRGENQPQHF. The CDR3, as DNA: TGTGCCAGCAGAGACAGGGGGGAAAATCAGCCCCAGCATTTT.

The rearrangement uses TRBV18 and TRBJ1-2, with D perhaps TRBD1 (6 bases). This CDR3 region has 16 residues. Trimming pared 3 bases from V and 2 bases from J, leaving 16 bases between. The V gene's germline CDR1 is KGHSH and CDR2 LQKENI. CDR3 nucleotide sequence: TGTGCCAGCTCACCCTCCGCCGGGACATCGAACTATGGCTACACCTTC. It translates to CASSPSAGTSNYGYTF.

The V and J genes are TRBV7-9 and TRBJ2-2; 8 bases are shared with TRBD1. This CDR3 comprises 17 residues. Germline trimming cut 5 bases from V and 1 base from J; bases unmatched to any gene: 9. CDR1 is SEHNR, CDR2 FQNEAQ, per germline (reference sequence). The CDR3 sequence: CASSPRVGTGNTGELFF. The CDR3 DNA sequence: TGTGCCAGCAGCCCAAGGGTCGGGACAGGGAACACCGGGGAGCTGTTTTTT.

This chain links TRBV5-6 with TRBJ2-2; TRBD1 matches 8 bases. V was clipped by 1 base and J by 3 bases; unmatched bases: 8. CDR1 SGHDT and CDR2 YYEEEE come from the germline V gene. CDR3 length equals 17 residues. The CDR3 is CASSLLRLDRDTGELFF. The CDR3 coding sequence is TGTGCCAGCAGCTTGTTAAGATTGGACAGGGACACCGGGGAGCTGTTTTTT.

This chain joins TRBV6-6 and TRBJ2-3; TRBD2 matches 7 bases. Germline V gene lookup returns CDR1 MNHNY and CDR2 SVGAGI (reference sequence). Losses at the gene ends were 7 bases for V and 2 bases for J; bases not matched to a gene: 6. The CDR3 is made up of 14 amino acids. The CDR3 loop is CASISSGITDTQYF. The CDR3 coding sequence is TGTGCCAGCATCTCGAGCGGGATCACAGATACGCAGTATTTT.

This clone occurred once. The chain has TRBV21-1 and TRBJ2-1; the table's D call TRBD1 went unverified against the DNA. TRBV21-1 represents a pseudogene. This CDR3 is built from 13 residues. This CDR3 reads CASRKLGTLEQFF. DNA of the CDR3: TGTGCCAGCAGAAAGTTGGGGACACTCGAGCAGTTCTTC.

V usage is TRBV4-3 and J usage is TRBJ1-6; D is unresolved. The length of the CDR3 is 17 residues. Germline CDR1 is LGHNA and CDR2 is YSLEER. V was shortened by 1 base and J by 7 bases, with 17 bases between the two germline ends. CDR3 in DNA: TGCGCCAGCAGCCAAGTGGTCCATGGCAGGCAAAATTCACCCCTCCACTTT. Amino acids: CASSQVVHGRQNSPLHF.

This sequence joins TRBV7-6 and TRBJ1-5; 8 bases line up with TRBD1. The CDR3 has 13 amino acids. Germline values: CDR1 SGHVS, CDR2 FNYEAQ. V lost 9 bases to trimming and J lost 2 bases; unmatched junction nucleotides: 3. The CDR3 bases are TGTGCCAGACAGGGGGTTCGCAATCAGCCCCAGCATTTT. It specifies CARQGVRNQPQHF.

This clone is a singleton in its sample. The chain uses TRBV2 and TRBJ2-2, with D perhaps TRBD2 (5 bases). This CDR3 spans 13 amino acids. Trimming pared 7 bases from V and 5 bases from J, leaving 11 bases between. Germline CDR1 is SNHLY and CDR2 is FYNNEI. This CDR3 reads CASKRGGTGELFF. The CDR3 nucleotides read TGTGCCAGCAAAAGAGGCGGGACCGGGGAGCTGTTTTTT.

The J gene is TRBJ2-7, the V gene TRBV6-5, with 7 bases aligning to TRBD1. Germline V CDR1 and CDR2: MNHEY, SVGAGI. Trimming took 6 bases from V and 4 from J; bases not matched to a gene: 9. This CDR3 region has 14 residues. CDR3 coding DNA: TGTGCCAGCAGGACCGACAGGGTCCCGTACGAGCAGTACTTC. Amino acids: CASRTDRVPYEQYF.

With regard to this clone: Within the sample, other DNA sequences also encode this same CDR3. The CDR3 loop reads CASSLAGEQYF. CDR3 coding DNA: TGCGCCAGCAGCTTGGCCGGGGAGCAGTACTTC. This sequence joins TRBV5-1 and TRBJ2-7; no reliable D call. The CDR3 has 11 amino acids. CDR1 SGHRS and CDR2 YFSETQ come from the germline V gene. With 0 bases removed from V and 7 bases from J, the gap between germline ends came to 5 bases.

The chain has TRBV5-1 and TRBJ2-1; D is unresolved. The CDR3 consists of 13 residues. Germline V gene sequence: CDR1 SGHRS, CDR2 YFSETQ. V lost 2 bases to trimming and J lost 8 bases, with 11 bases between them. As DNA, the CDR3 is TGCGCCAGCAGCTTAGGCAGGATGGATGAGCAGTTCTTC. Protein sequence: CASSLGRMDEQFF.

The J gene is TRBJ2-7, the V gene TRBV19, with D possibly TRBD1 on 6 matching bases. Looked up from germline, CDR1 is LNHDA and CDR2 is SQIVND (reference sequence). The CDR3 spans 14 residues. V was cut by 9 bases and J by 2 bases, with 17 bases left in between. The CDR3 bases are TGTGCCAGCAAGTCTAGGGGGTTTCCCTACGAGCAGTACTTC. The encoded protein is CASKSRGFPYEQYF.

Concerning this clone: Other nucleotide sequences from this sample produce the same CDR3. The rearrangement uses TRBV5-1 and TRBJ2-1; TRBD1 aligns across 9 bases. Looked up from germline, CDR1 is SGHRS and CDR2 is YFSETQ. V lost 8 bases to trimming and J lost 7 bases; unmatched junction nucleotides: 16. This CDR3 is 16 amino acids long. DNA for the CDR3: TGCGCCAGTAGCGTCTCCGGGACAGGGATTTTTAATGAGCAGTTCTTC. This codes for CASSVSGTGIFNEQFF.

Concerning this clone: The same CDR3 is also encoded by other DNA sequences in this sample. The chain is built from TRBV19 and TRBJ1-1; D ambiguous. This CDR3 comprises 12 residues. V dropped 5 bases and J dropped 4 bases, with 8 bases sitting between them. Per the germline V gene, CDR1 is LNHDA and CDR2 is SQIVND (reference sequence). The CDR3 sequence is CASSLPGTEAFF. The CDR3 coding sequence is TGTGCCAGTAGTCTACCTGGCACTGAAGCTTTCTTT. Supplemented by reference TRBV19 and TRBJ1-1, the full variable domain reads DGGITQSPKYLFRKEGQNVTLSCEQNLNHDAMYWYRQDPGQGLRLIYYSQIVNDFQKGDIAEGYSVSREKKESFPLTVTSAQKNPTAFYLCASSLPGTEAFFGQGTRLTVV.

This chain joins TRBV7-2 and TRBJ1-4, with D unclear. The CDR3 extends over 14 amino acids. The V end lost 5 bases, the J end lost 5 bases, and 12 bases lay between the germline ends. Germline-derived CDR1 and CDR2 are SGHTA and FQGNSA. The CDR3 DNA sequence: TGTGCCAGCAGCCCACAGTTCTTAAATGAAAAACTGTTTTTT. Protein sequence: CASSPQFLNEKLFF.

The chain joins TRBV12-3 or TRBV12-4 to TRBJ2-1, with 7 bases aligning to TRBD2. The V gene end was trimmed by 7 bases and the J gene end by 7 bases; junction bases not matched to a gene: 4. There are 12 residues in the CDR3. The CDR3 nucleotides are TGTGCCAGCACCTCCGGGGGGAATGAGCAGTTCTTC. Its translation: CASTSGGNEQFF.

This clone appeared once. The chain has TRBV5-4 and TRBJ2-5; a weak D match, TRBD1 (6 bases). The germline gives CDR1 SGHNT, CDR2 YYREEE (reference sequence). This CDR3 is built from 13 residues. Trimming left V 1 base short and J 3 bases short, with 7 bases between. The CDR3 DNA reads TGTGCCAGCAGCTTGCAGGGGAAAGAGACCCAGTACTTC. Residues: CASSLQGKETQYF. Full variable domain (missing parts from reference TRBV5-4 and TRBJ2-5): ETGVTQSPTHLIKTRGQQVTLRCSSQSGHNTVSWYQQALGQGPQFIFQYYREEENGRGNFPPRFSGLQFPNYSSELNVNALELDDSALYLCASSLQGKETQYFGPGTRLLVL.

This rearrangement joins TRBV15 to TRBJ2-5; D unresolved. The germline V gene has CDR1 LNHNV and CDR2 YYDKDF (reference sequence). Trimming pared 2 bases from V and 5 bases from J, leaving 18 bases between. The CDR3 loop spans 16 amino acids. The CDR3 DNA reads TGTGCCACCAGCAGACACACGGTTGTGGGCCTCGAGACCCAGTACTTC. Translated: CATSRHTVVGLETQYF.

The chain uses TRBV4-1 and TRBJ1-6; D remains ambiguous. Germline V CDR1 and CDR2: MGHRA, YSYEKL. CDR3 length: 14 residues. The ends were cut back, 4 bases at V and 7 bases at J, with 11 bases in the middle. CDR3 coding DNA: TGCGCCAGCAGCCCCGGATCGGGGAATTCACCCCTCCACTTT. This encodes CASSPGSGNSPLHF.

In its sample, this clone was seen a few times. V usage is TRBV5-8 and J usage is TRBJ1-5; TRBD1 matches 7 bases. Losses at the gene ends were 0 bases for V and 0 bases for J; bases not matched to a gene: 3. The germline gives CDR1 SGHTS, CDR2 YDEGEE. CDR3 size: 16 residues. Written as DNA, the CDR3 is TGTGCCAGCAGCTTGGGTAACAGGGGTAGCAATCAGCCCCAGCATTTT. It yields the protein CASSLGNRGSNQPQHF.

V usage is TRBV7-3 and J usage is TRBJ1-3; a weak D match, TRBD1 (5 bases). V was shortened by 2 bases and J by 0 bases, with 11 bases between the two germline ends. In germline, CDR1 is SGHTA, CDR2 FQGTGA. The CDR3 consists of 16 residues. The CDR3 is CASSLGLTGSGNTIYF. CDR3 in DNA: TGTGCCAGCAGCTTAGGCCTTACAGGCTCTGGAAACACCATATATTTT.